These 19 T cell receptor beta chains were all obtained from the same sample, sequenced in a study of read filtering for tumor transcriptome and immune sequencing. The library was built from about 400 ng RNA with molecular barcoded adaptors for alpha/delta and beta/gamma chains. TCRdb called the reads again in MiXCR, with one record for every CDR3 protein. This sample yields roughly 130,000 distinct CDR3 sequences, of which over 10% are seen a single time; 9.5% to 11% belongs to the top ten. The sample consisted of a population of CD138-negative cells sorted from bone marrow. The receptors shown here come from a donor at least 40 years old with multiple myeloma.

This clonotype has a count of ten or more. V gene TRBV6-5 combines with J gene TRBJ2-5; 7 bases are shared with TRBD2. In germline, CDR1 is MNHEY, CDR2 SVGAGI. The CDR3 spans 15 residues. V dropped 8 bases and J dropped 1; count of bases not matched to a gene: 10. The CDR3 DNA follows: TGTGCCAGCTCGTGGGGGGGGAAGATCCAAGAGACCCAGTACTTC. Residues: CASSWGGKIQETQYF.

This clonotype appeared a few times. The rearrangement uses TRBV3-1 and TRBJ2-5; unclear D gene. Germline CDR1 LGHDT, CDR2 YNNKEL (reference sequence). Trimming shortened V by 1 base and J by 2 bases, and 14 bases separated the two germline ends. The CDR3 runs 16 residues. In DNA, the CDR3 is TGTGCCAGCAGCCAAGGGGAATTTCGTCTTCAAGAGACCCAGTACTTC. As protein: CASSQGEFRLQETQYF.

This clonotype was observed many times. V and J are TRBV6-4 and TRBJ2-3, with 7 bases aligning to TRBD2. Germline V gene lookup returns CDR1 MRHNA and CDR2 SNTAGT. V was clipped by 4 bases and J by 3 bases; unmatched bases: 4. The CDR3 contains 14 residues. The CDR3 reads CASSAFGGTDTQYF. In DNA form, the CDR3 reads TGTGCCAGCAGTGCCTTCGGGGGGACAGATACGCAGTATTTT.

In this sample, this clonotype turned up once. It may be a read error: a sequence one base away is much more abundant. V usage is TRBV6-6 and J usage is TRBJ2-7; 7 bases agree with TRBD1. Germline V gene data show CDR1 as MNHNY and CDR2 as SVGAGI (reference sequence). The CDR3 runs 13 residues. The trim removed 8 bases at V and 3 bases at J, leaving 7 bases unmatched. CDR3 sequence: CASCPGTVYEQYF. The CDR3 DNA follows: TGTGCCAGCTGCCCCGGGACAGTCTACGAGCAGTACTTC.

V usage is TRBV11-1 and J usage is TRBJ2-6; D is undetermined. The CDR3 loop spans 16 amino acids. CDR1 is SGHAT and CDR2 is FQDESV in the germline V gene (reference sequence). Trimming took off 4 bases at V and 2 bases at J, with 12 bases between the two ends. Written as DNA, the CDR3 is TGTGCCAGCAGCTATTCCGAAGATCCTGGGGCCAACGTCCTGACTTTC. It specifies CASSYSEDPGANVLTF.

In its sample, this clonotype was seen many times. The chain recombines TRBV5-4 with TRBJ2-2; a possible D gene is TRBD1 (5 bases). Trimming took 3 bases from V and 2 from J, leaving 14 bases between them. There are 16 residues in the CDR3. Germline assignment: CDR1 SGHNT and CDR2 YYREEE (reference sequence). The CDR3 region has the DNA TGTGCCAGCAGCTGGGGCTCGACGAGCAACACCGGGGAGCTGTTTTTT. It yields the protein CASSWGSTSNTGELFF.

In its sample, this clonotype was seen many times. The chain recombines TRBV6-5 with TRBJ1-5; perhaps TRBD1 as D (5 bases). CDR1 is MNHEY and CDR2 is SVGAGI in the germline V gene. V was pared by 0 bases and J by 2 bases, with 11 bases between. This CDR3 has 16 amino acids. CDR3 bases: TGTGCCAGCAGTTACTCCGGGCAGGGAGGCAATCAGCCCCAGCATTTT. Amino acid sequence: CASSYSGQGGNQPQHF.

At least ten counts were recorded for this clonotype. The chain couples TRBV7-9 to TRBJ1-1; D gene ambiguous. The CDR3 covers 16 residues. From germline, CDR1 is SEHNR and CDR2 FQNEAQ (reference sequence). The V end was cut by 2 bases, the J end by 0 bases, with 13 bases between. The CDR3 DNA reads as TGTGCCAGCAGCTTAATGGGAGGACGGCTGAACACTGAAGCTTTCTTT. This sequence encodes CASSLMGGRLNTEAFF.

On this clonotype itself: Mismatch with germline at one junction end may stem from a read error. The chain links TRBV6-1 to TRBJ2-2, with D perhaps matching TRBD2 (5 bases). Germline CDR1 is MNHNS and CDR2 is SASEGT. There are 14 residues in the CDR3. The CDR3 protein is CASTRVGYTGELLF. CDR3 DNA: TGTGCCAGCACCCGCGTGGGGTACACCGGGGAGCTGCTTTTT.

There are many counts of this clonotype. This rearrangement joins TRBV20-1 to TRBJ2-7; D remains ambiguous. Germline lookup yields CDR1 DFQATT and CDR2 SNEGSKA (reference sequence). V was shortened by 3 bases and J by 2 bases, with 11 bases between the two germline ends. The CDR3 consists of 13 residues. The CDR3 coding sequence is TGCAGTGCTAGCCGCGACGGTACCTACGAGCAGTACTTC. This gives the protein CSASRDGTYEQYF.

About this clonotype itself: Because it lacks the conserved phenylalanine or tryptophan at the end, this CDR3 is likely a read error. CDR3 in DNA: TGTGCCAGCAGCGAGACAGGGGGAAACACTGAAGCTTTCTCT. Residues: CASSETGGNTEAFS. This rearrangement joins TRBV11-2 to TRBJ1-1; 9 positions match TRBD1. Looked up from germline, CDR1 is SGHAT and CDR2 is FQNNGV. With V trimmed by 5 bases and J by 2 bases, 3 bases remained unmatched. The length of the CDR3 is 14 residues.

As regards this clonotype: This may be a read error: a much more frequent sequence differs by one nucleotide. This chain links TRBV15 with TRBJ1-5; TRBD1 might be the D (6 bases). The CDR3 is 18 residues long. Trimming removed 1 base from V and 5 bases from J, with 21 bases in between. The V gene's germline CDR1 is LNHNV and CDR2 YYDKDF (reference sequence). CDR3 coding DNA: TGTGCCACCAGCAGAGGGGGCAGGGGAATCCTGGGCGATCAGCCCCAGCATTTT. As protein: CATSRGGRGILGDQPQHF.

Points on this clonotype: Just one base apart from a much larger clone, this may be a read error. The chain couples TRBV7-2 to TRBJ2-2; 12 bases agree with TRBD1. This CDR3 is built from 15 residues. V trimming: 5 bases; J trimming: 9 bases; junction bases outside the gene matches: 7. Per the germline V gene, CDR1 is SGHTA and CDR2 is FQGNSA. The CDR3 bases are TGTGCCAGCAGCAGGGACAGGGGGCGGACCAGGGAGCTGTTTTTT. This gives the protein CASSRDRGRTRELFF.

This clonotype was counted many times. The J gene is TRBJ2-7, the V gene TRBV5-6; tentatively, D is TRBD1 or TRBD2 (6 bases each). In germline, CDR1 is SGHDT, CDR2 YYEEEE. CDR3 length equals 14 residues. The V end was cut by 3 bases, the J end by 7 bases, with 17 bases between. The CDR3 DNA is TGTGCCAGCAGCTGGGGGGCTGGGCTGGGAGAGCAGTACTTC. Protein product: CASSWGAGLGEQYF.

This clonotype came up many times. V gene TRBV6-1 combines with J gene TRBJ1-5, with D uncertain. Germline CDR1 is MNHNS and CDR2 is SASEGT. V was shortened by 0 bases and J by 5 bases, with 5 bases between the two germline ends. This CDR3 comprises 13 residues. CDR3 loop: CASSEAWDQPQHF. The CDR3 DNA follows: TGTGCCAGCAGTGAAGCTTGGGATCAGCCCCAGCATTTT.

This clonotype was observed at least ten times. The V and J genes are TRBV7-9 and TRBJ2-3; 9 positions agree with TRBD2. Germline V gene lookup returns CDR1 SEHNR and CDR2 FQNEAQ (reference sequence). Trimming at V came to 1 base and at J to 7 bases, leaving 15 bases not matched to a gene. CDR3 length equals 18 residues. The CDR3 nucleotides are TGTGCCAGCAGCTTAGGGGGCGGCGCGGGTAGCGGGAGACATACGCAGTATTTT. The encoded protein is CASSLGGGAGSGRHTQYF.

The sample holds a few counts of this clonotype. The chain uses TRBV5-4 and TRBJ2-1; D not resolved. The CDR3 consists of 15 residues. Trimming pared 4 bases from V and 5 bases from J, leaving 16 bases between. Germline V lookup: CDR1 SGHNT, CDR2 YYREEE (reference sequence). The CDR3 spells CASSKLPGNNNEQFF. The CDR3 coding sequence is TGTGCCAGCAGCAAACTGCCCGGAAACAACAATGAGCAGTTCTTC.

This clonotype was found many times. The rearrangement joins TRBV12-3 or TRBV12-4 to TRBJ1-5, with 8 bases matching TRBD1. The CDR3 length is 16 residues. Trimming at V came to 6 bases and at J to 6 bases, leaving 13 bases not matched to a gene. The CDR3 sequence is CASSARTGIGGQPQHF. CDR3 coding DNA: TGTGCCAGCAGCGCGCGGACAGGGATCGGCGGTCAGCCCCAGCATTTT.

In this sample, this clonotype turned up many times. The J gene is TRBJ2-3, the V gene TRBV20-1; D call uncertain. Per the germline V gene, CDR1 is DFQATT and CDR2 is SNEGSKA (reference sequence). V was clipped by 5 bases and J by 2 bases, with 5 bases between them. The CDR3 runs 11 residues. CDR3 nucleotide sequence: TGCAGTGCTGGAAACACAGATACGCAGTATTTT. Its protein product is CSAGNTDTQYF.